This is a list of T cell receptor beta chains from one sample in a study of PD-L1 blockade in urothelial cancer. Method: immunoSEQ multiplex PCR; TCRdb's copy keeps in-frame clones and lacks some. The sample lists 95,000 to 130,000 clones, around 89% occurring once. The sequencing used PBMCs, collected around atezolizumab (anti-PD-L1) treatment. These receptors all stem from a man in his sixties with urothelial cancer. Each CDR3 is given with its conserved first and last residue. D genes are given only for firm matches. A clone size is listed for some rows: how often the clone was seen (once, few, many), or a class if it is expanded.

size	D	J	V	DNA	CDR3
NA	NA	TRBJ1-2	TRBV29-1	TGCAGCGTGACCCAGGGATACCATGGCTACACCTTC	CSVTQGYHGYTF
NA	TRBD1	TRBJ2-1	TRBV18	TGTGCCAGCTCGGTGGGGACAGGGGTAGTCAATGAGCAGTTCTTC	CASSVGTGVVNEQFF
NA	NA	TRBJ2-3	TRBV14	TGTGCCAGCAGCCAAGACCAGGGCCCCACAGATACGCAGTATTTT	CASSQDQGPTDTQYF
NA	NA	TRBJ2-2	TRBV5-6	TGTGCCAGCAGCGACCTAGGTACAGGGAAATACACCGGGGAGCTGTTTTTT	CASSDLGTGKYTGELFF
NA	NA	TRBJ2-7	TRBV5-1	TGCGCCAGCAGCTACAGCTCCTACGAGCAGTACTTC	CASSYSSYEQYF
NA	NA	TRBJ2-1	TRBV7-3	TGTGCCAGCAGCTCTCGGGTCAGATCTGAGCAGTTCTTC	CASSSRVRSEQFF
NA	NA	TRBJ2-7	TRBV29-1	TGCAGCGCGGGTGCGGGTTCCGTTATGACCGAGCAGTACTTC	CSAGAGSVMTEQYF
once	NA	TRBJ2-3	TRBV4-3	TGCGCCAGCAGCCACACAGGGTTCAGTACAGATACGCAGTATTTT	CASSHTGFSTDTQYF
NA	NA	TRBJ2-1	TRBV25-1	TGTGCCAGCATCGAACAGGACAATGAGCAGTTCTTC	CASIEQDNEQFF
NA	TRBD2	TRBJ2-3	TRBV28	TGTGCCAGCAGTTTAGCCTCGGGACTAGCGGGAGAGGATACGCAGTATTTT	CASSLASGLAGEDTQYF
NA	TRBD2	TRBJ2-2	TRBV18	TGTGCCAGCTCACCTTGGACTAGCGGGAGTCTCGGGGAGCTGTTTTTT	CASSPWTSGSLGELFF
NA	TRBD1	TRBJ2-1	TRBV7-3	TGTGCCAGCAGCTTTGCTGGGACAGGGGTCGATGAGCAGTTCTTC	CASSFAGTGVDEQFF
NA	TRBD2	TRBJ2-7	TRBV10-1	TGCGCCAGCAGTGAGGGGACTAGCGGCGGTTACGAGCAGTACTTC	CASSEGTSGGYEQYF
NA	NA	TRBJ2-2	TRBV5-8	TGTGCCAGCAGCTTATGGACAGACTTTACCGGGGAGCTGTTTTTT	CASSLWTDFTGELFF
few	NA	TRBJ2-1	TRBV5-1	TGCGCCAGCAGCTTGGCGGACTTCTACAATGAGCAGTTCTTC	CASSLADFYNEQFF
NA	TRBD1	TRBJ2-5	TRBV7-9	TGTGCCAGCAGTTACCCCCCCGGGACAGGGCAGTACTTC	CASSYPPGTGQYF
NA	TRBD2	TRBJ2-1	TRBV27	TGTGCCAGCGGTGGACTAGCGGGATCCTACAATGAGCAGTTCTTC	CASGGLAGSYNEQFF
NA	TRBD1	TRBJ1-2	TRBV25-1	TGTGCCAGCAGTGTAGGGGGCGGCGGCTACACCTTC	CASSVGGGGYTF
NA	NA	TRBJ1-4	TRBV19	TGTGCCAGTAGTCCATCAGGGACTCTGAGAGAAAAACTGTTTTTT	CASSPSGTLREKLFF
NA	NA	TRBJ1-5	TRBV27	TGTGCCAGCAGGAGAAGCGGTCAGCCCCAGCATTTT	CASRRSGQPQHF
NA	NA	TRBJ2-7	TRBV18	TGTGCCAGCTCACCACCGGGGGGGCCCTCCTACGAGCAGTACTTC	CASSPPGGPSYEQYF
NA	TRBD2	TRBJ2-3	TRBV11-1	TGTGCCAGCAGTCTGACTAGCGGGGGACCTCTCGACACAGATACGCAGTATTTT	CASSLTSGGPLDTDTQYF
NA	TRBD1	TRBJ2-7	TRBV2	TGTGCCAGCAGTGGACAGGGGGTAGGTTACGAGCAGTACTTC	CASSGQGVGYEQYF
few	TRBD2	TRBJ2-7	TRBV10-3	TGTGCCATCAGTGACGGACTAGCGGGGAGCTCCTACGAGCAGTACTTC	CAISDGLAGSSYEQYF
NA	TRBD2	TRBJ2-3	TRBV7-8	TGTGCCAGCAGCTTAGCTAGCGGGAGGGCGACAGATACGCAGTATTTT	CASSLASGRATDTQYF